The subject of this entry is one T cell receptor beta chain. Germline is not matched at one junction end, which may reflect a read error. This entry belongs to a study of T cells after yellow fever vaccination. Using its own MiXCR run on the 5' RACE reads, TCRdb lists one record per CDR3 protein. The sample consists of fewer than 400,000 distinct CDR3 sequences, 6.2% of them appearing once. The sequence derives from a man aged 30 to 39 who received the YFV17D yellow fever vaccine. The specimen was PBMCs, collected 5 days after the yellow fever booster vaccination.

The CDR3 protein is CASWQRRRGELFF. For the CDR3, the DNA is TGTGCCTCCTGGCAACGGAGGCGCGGTGAGCTGTTTTTT. The chain employs TRBV23-1 and TRBJ2-2; D may be TRBD2 (5 bases). TRBV23-1 is marked as an open reading frame, function uncertain. This CDR3 has 13 amino acids.